The clone carrying this T cell receptor beta chain was seen only a few times. Its specificity is not known. The germline V gene has CDR1 SGHRS and CDR2 YFSETQ. The CDR3 spans 15 residues. Trimming left V 0 bases short and J 1 base short, with 11 bases between. TCRdb analysed the reads with MiXCR anew, one entry per CDR3 protein. The sample includes roughly 500,000 distinct CDR3 sequences, approximately 11% seen only once; the top ten take more than 8.5%. This entry belongs to a study of T cell repertoires in cytomegalovirus infection. Study background: Public TCR beta signatures were indicative of both CMV infection and a matching HLA type. Overall study results and limits: What dominated the ex vivo response were HLA-C-restricted CMV-specific TCR beta clonotypes. Cumulated frequencies of public TCR beta families served to identify carriers of CMV plus the relevant HLA.

The rearrangement joins TRBV5-1 to TRBJ2-7; D remains ambiguous. Sequencing used PBMCs. This receptor was taken from a human donor in good health (CMV status not recorded). Some clones in this sample may be carry-over from other donors' samples. The CDR3 spells CASSLALSWSYEQYF. The CDR3 bases are TGCGCCAGCAGCTTGGCCTTGTCGTGGTCCTACGAGCAGTACTTC.